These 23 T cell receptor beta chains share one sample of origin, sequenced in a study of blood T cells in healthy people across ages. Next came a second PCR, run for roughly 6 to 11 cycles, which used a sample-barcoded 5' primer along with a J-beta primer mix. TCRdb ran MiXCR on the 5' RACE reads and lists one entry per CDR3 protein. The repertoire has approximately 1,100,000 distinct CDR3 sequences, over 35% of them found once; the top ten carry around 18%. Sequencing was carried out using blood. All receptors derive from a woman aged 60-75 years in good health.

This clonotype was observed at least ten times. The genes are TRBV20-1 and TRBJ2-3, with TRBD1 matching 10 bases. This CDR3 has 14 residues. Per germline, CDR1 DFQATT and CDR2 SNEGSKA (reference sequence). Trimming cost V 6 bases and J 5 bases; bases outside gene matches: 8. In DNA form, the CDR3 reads TGCAGTGCAAAACCCGGGACAGGGGTAGATACGCAGTATTTT. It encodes CSAKPGTGVDTQYF.

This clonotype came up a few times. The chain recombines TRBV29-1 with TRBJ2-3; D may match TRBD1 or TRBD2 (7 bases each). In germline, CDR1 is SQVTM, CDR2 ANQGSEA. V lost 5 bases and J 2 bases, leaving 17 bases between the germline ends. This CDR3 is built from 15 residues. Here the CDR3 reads CSVRTGLAATDTQYF. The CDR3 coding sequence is TGCAGCGTTCGGACAGGTCTAGCGGCCACAGATACGCAGTATTTT.

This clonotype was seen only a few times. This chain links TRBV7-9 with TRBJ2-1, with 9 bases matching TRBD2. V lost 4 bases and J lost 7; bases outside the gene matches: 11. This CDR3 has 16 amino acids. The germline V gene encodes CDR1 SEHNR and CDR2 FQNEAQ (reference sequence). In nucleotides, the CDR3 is TGTGCCAGCAGCTCCACTAGCGGGCGCCATAGGAATGAGCAGTTCTTC. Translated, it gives CASSSTSGRHRNEQFF.

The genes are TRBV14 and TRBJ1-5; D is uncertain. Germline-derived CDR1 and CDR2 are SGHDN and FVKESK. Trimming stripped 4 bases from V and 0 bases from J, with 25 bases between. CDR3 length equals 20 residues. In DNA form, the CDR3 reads TGTGCCAGCAGCCGAGGTAATATCGGTTCCCTGGGTTATAGCAATCAGCCCCAGCATTTT. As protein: CASSRGNIGSLGYSNQPQHF.

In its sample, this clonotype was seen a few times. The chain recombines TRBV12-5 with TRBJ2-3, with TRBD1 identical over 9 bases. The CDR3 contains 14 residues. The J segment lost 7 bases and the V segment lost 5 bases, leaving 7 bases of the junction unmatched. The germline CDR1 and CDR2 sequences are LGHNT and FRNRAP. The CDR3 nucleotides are TGTGCTAGTGGTACTGGACAGGGGACGAATACGCAGTATTTT. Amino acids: CASGTGQGTNTQYF.

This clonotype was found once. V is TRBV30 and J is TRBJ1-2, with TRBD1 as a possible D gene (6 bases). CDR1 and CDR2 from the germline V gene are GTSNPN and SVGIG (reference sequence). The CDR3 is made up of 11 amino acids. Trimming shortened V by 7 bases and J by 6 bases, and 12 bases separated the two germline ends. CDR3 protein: CALTTGNGYTF. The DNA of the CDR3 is TGTGCCTTAACGACAGGCAATGGCTACACCTTC.

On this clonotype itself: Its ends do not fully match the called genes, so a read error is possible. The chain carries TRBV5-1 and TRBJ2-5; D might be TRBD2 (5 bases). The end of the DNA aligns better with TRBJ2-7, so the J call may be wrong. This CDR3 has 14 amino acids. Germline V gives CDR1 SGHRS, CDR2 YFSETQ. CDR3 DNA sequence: TGCGCCGGCAGCTTGGGGTTCGGGGCCTACGAGCAGTACTTC. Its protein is CAGSLGFGAYEQYF.

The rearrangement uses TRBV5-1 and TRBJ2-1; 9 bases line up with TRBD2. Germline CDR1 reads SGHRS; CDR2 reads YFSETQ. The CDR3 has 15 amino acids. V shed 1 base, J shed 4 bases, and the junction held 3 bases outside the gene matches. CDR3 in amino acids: CASSLKTSGYNEQFF. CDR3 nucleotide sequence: TGCGCCAGCAGCTTGAAGACTAGCGGATACAATGAGCAGTTCTTC.

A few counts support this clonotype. The CDR3: CASSRAGQGNGYTF. The CDR3 DNA is TGTGCCAGCAGCCGAGCGGGACAGGGGAATGGCTACACCTTC. The chain is built from TRBV7-9 and TRBJ1-2; 10 nucleotides align to TRBD1. V lost 5 bases, J lost 6 bases, and 6 bases stayed unmatched. Germline V gene sequence: CDR1 SEHNR, CDR2 FQNEAQ (reference sequence). There are 14 residues in the CDR3.

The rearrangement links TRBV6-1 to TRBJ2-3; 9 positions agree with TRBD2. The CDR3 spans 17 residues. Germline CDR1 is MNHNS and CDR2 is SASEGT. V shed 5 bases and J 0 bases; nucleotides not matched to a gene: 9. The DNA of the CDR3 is TGTGCCAGCAGTCCTCGTTCTAGCGGGGTTAGCACAGATACGCAGTATTTT. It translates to CASSPRSSGVSTDTQYF.

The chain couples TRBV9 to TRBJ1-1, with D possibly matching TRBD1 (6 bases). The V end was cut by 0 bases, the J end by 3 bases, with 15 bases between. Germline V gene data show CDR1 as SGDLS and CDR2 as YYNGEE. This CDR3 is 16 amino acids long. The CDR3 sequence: CASSVGGGGGYTEAFF. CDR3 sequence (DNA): TGTGCCAGCAGCGTAGGGGGCGGGGGCGGCTACACTGAAGCTTTCTTT.

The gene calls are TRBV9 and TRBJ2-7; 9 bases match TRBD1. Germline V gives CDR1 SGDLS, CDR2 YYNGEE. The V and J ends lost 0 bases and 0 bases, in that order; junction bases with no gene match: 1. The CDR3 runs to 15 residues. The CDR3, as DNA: TGTGCCAGCAGCGTAGGGGGACAGGGCTCCTACGAGCAGTACTTC. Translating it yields CASSVGGQGSYEQYF. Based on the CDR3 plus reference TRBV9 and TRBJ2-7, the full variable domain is DSGVTQTPKHLITATGQRVTLRCSPRSGDLSVYWYQQSLDQGLQFLIQYYNGEERAKGNILERFSAQQFPDLHSELNLSSLELGDSALYFCASSVGGQGSYEQYFGPGTRLTVT.

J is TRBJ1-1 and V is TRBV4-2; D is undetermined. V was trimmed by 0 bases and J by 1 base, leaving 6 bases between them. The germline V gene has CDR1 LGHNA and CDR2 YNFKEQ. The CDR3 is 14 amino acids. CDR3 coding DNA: TGTGCCAGCAGCCAAGATCTTTCGAACACTGAAGCTTTCTTT. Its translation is CASSQDLSNTEAFF.

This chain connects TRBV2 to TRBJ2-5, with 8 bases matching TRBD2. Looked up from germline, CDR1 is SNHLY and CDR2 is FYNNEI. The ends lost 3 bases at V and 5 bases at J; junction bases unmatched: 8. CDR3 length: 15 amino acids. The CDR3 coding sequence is TGTGCCAGCAGTGACGGCTTAGCGGGAACCGAGACCCAGTACTTC. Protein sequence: CASSDGLAGTETQYF. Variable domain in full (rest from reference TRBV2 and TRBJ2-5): EPEVTQTPSHQVTQMGQEVILRCVPISNHLYFYWYRQILGQKVEFLVSFYNNEISEKSEIFDDQFSVERPDGSNFTLKIRSTKLEDSAMYFCASSDGLAGTETQYFGPGTRLLVL.

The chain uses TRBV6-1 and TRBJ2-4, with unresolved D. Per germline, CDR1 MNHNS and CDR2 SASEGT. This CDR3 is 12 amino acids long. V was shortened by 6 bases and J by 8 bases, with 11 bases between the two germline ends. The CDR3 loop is CASSLRWDIQYF. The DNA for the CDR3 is TGTGCCAGCAGCTTGAGGTGGGACATTCAGTACTTC.

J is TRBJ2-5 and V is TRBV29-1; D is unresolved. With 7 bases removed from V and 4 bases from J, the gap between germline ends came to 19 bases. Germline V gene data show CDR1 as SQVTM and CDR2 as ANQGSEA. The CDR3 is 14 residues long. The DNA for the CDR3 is TGCAGCGCCACTCTACTTGAGCCTCGAGAGACCCAGTACTTC. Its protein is CSATLLEPRETQYF.

The CDR3 DNA is TGTGCCAGCAGTTACAGGGCTGGACAGGGATCGGTCTACGAGCAGTACTTC. This sequence encodes CASSYRAGQGSVYEQYF. The rearrangement links TRBV6-2 or TRBV6-3 to TRBJ2-7, with 8 positions matching TRBD1. The J segment lost 3 bases and the V segment lost 2 bases, leaving 12 bases of the junction unmatched. The CDR3 is 17 residues long. Looked up from germline, CDR1 is MNHEY and CDR2 is SVGEGT.

In nucleotides, the CDR3 is TGTGCCAGCAGCGTAGAAGGAACAGCGGGACTGCAAGACGAGCAGTACTTC. It is translated as CASSVEGTAGLQDEQYF. The V gene is TRBV9, the J gene TRBJ2-4, with 7 bases aligning to TRBD2. The tail of the sequence fits TRBJ2-7 better, so the J call may be wrong. Germline-derived CDR1 and CDR2 are SGDLS and YYNGEE. CDR3 size: 17 residues.

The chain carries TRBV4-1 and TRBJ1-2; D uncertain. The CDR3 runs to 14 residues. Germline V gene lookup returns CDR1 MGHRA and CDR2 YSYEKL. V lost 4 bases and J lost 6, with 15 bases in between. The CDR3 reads CASSRFRSKDGYTF. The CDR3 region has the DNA TGCGCCAGCAGCCGTTTCAGGTCTAAGGATGGCTACACCTTC.

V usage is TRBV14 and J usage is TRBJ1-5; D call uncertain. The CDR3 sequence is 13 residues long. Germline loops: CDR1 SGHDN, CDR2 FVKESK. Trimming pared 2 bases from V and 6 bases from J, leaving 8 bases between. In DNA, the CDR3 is TGTGCCAGCAGCCAAATTTCTGGTCAGCCCCAGCATTTT. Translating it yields CASSQISGQPQHF. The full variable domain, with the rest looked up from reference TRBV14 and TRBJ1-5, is EAGVTQFPSHSVIEKGQTVTLRCDPISGHDNLYWYRRVMGKEIKFLLHFVKESKQDESGMPNNRFLAERTGGTYSTLKVQPAELEDSGVYFCASSQISGQPQHFGDGTRLSIL.

CDR3 amino acids: CASSPSRLAEYNEQFF. The CDR3 DNA reads TGTGCCAGCAGCCCGAGCCGACTAGCGGAATACAATGAGCAGTTCTTC. The V gene is TRBV7-9, the J gene TRBJ2-1; 9 bases align to TRBD2. Trimming cost V 5 bases and J 4 bases; bases outside gene matches: 9. The CDR3 runs 16 residues. Looked up from germline, CDR1 is SEHNR and CDR2 is FQNEAQ (reference sequence).

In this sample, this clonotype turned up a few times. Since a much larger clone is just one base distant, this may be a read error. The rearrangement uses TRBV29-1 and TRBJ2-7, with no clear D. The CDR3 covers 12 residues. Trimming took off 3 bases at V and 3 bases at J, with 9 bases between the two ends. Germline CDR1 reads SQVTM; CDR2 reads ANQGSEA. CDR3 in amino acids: CSVDDSYYEQYF. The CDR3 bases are TGCAGCGTTGACGATAGCTACTACGAGCAGTACTTC.

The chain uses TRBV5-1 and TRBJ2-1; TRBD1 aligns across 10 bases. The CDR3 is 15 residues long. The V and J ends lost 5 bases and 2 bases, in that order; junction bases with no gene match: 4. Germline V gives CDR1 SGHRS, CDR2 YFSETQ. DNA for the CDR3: TGCGCCAGCAGGATAGACAGGGGGCCCTACAATGAGCAGTTCTTC. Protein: CASRIDRGPYNEQFF.